This T cell receptor (beta chain) was observed in a study of control samples from healthy donors and cancer patients. The CDR3 is made up of 15 amino acids. Trimming took 1 base from V and 4 from J; bases not matched to a gene: 4. Germline loops: CDR1 SEHNR, CDR2 FQNEAQ (reference sequence). Sequencing was performed with immunoSEQ multiplex PCR; in TCRdb, only in-frame clones are kept and a portion is missing. The data contain about 120,000 clones, roughly 92% of them seen just once; the ten biggest clones take up 0.58%. In its sample, this clone was seen once. The J gene is TRBJ1-5, the V gene TRBV7-9; TRBD1 agrees at 7 bases. The sequenced sample consisted of PBMCs. The origin of this receptor is a man at least 80 years old with head and neck cancer. This CDR3 reads CASSLDGTVNQPQHF. The DNA of the CDR3 is TGTGCCAGCAGCTTAGACGGGACAGTTAATCAGCCCCAGCATTTT.